The sequence of this T cell receptor (beta chain) was determined in a study of blood T cell repertoires in COVID-19. Study at large: The origin of the acute and convalescent COVID-19 samples was the United States, Italy and Spain.

Measured with immunoSEQ multiplex PCR; TCRdb has only the in-frame clones, and not every one. This sample has approximately 300,000 clones, with about nine tenths found just once. The V gene's germline CDR1 is ENHRY and CDR2 SYGVKD. The V and J ends lost 1 base and 1 base respectively, with 4 bases between them. This CDR3 is 14 amino acids long. Seattle enrolled patients during active infection and tracked them longitudinally. Sequencing input: peripheral blood. The chain employs TRBV10-3 and TRBJ2-2, with no clear D. The origin of this receptor is a woman aged 25-40 years with COVID-19, enrolled during active disease. The CDR3 spells CAISEFGNTGELFF. CDR3 sequence (DNA): TGTGCCATCAGTGAGTTCGGGAACACCGGGGAGCTGTTTTTT.